These 21 T cell receptor beta chains originate from one sample sequenced in a study of blood T cell repertoires in COVID-19. Produced via immunoSEQ multiplex PCR; TCRdb's table is partial and in-frame only. In the table there are roughly 100,000 clones, 84% of which are singletons. Specimen: peripheral blood. These receptors all come from a human donor in a cohort sampled during active or convalescent COVID-19.

This chain joins TRBV15 and TRBJ1-2, with TRBD1 matching 7 bases. V trimming: 1 base; J trimming: 8 bases; junction bases outside the gene matches: 7. The length of the CDR3 is 14 residues. Germline lookup yields CDR1 LNHNV and CDR2 YYDKDF (reference sequence). This CDR3 is CATSRGGTDRGYTF. CDR3 bases: TGTGCCACCAGCAGAGGGGGGACAGACCGCGGCTACACCTTC.

As DNA, the CDR3 is TGTGCCACCAGTGTCACCGGGAGGGGTGCAGCGGAGACCCAGTACTTC. It is translated as CATSVTGRGAAETQYF. The chain links TRBV24-1 to TRBJ2-5; 8 nucleotides agree with TRBD2. This CDR3 contains 16 residues. Germline values: CDR1 KGHDR, CDR2 SFDVKD. Unmatched junction bases numbered 12, after V lost 5 bases and J lost 5 bases.

The J gene is TRBJ2-2, the V gene TRBV28; 11 bases match TRBD1. CDR3 length equals 14 residues. Germline V gene lookup returns CDR1 MDHEN and CDR2 SYDVKM. The trim removed 3 bases at V and 7 bases at J, leaving 1 base unmatched. Here the CDR3 DNA reads TGTGCCAGCAGTTTGGGACAGGGGGTCGGGGAGCTGTTTTTT. This encodes CASSLGQGVGELFF.

The genes are TRBV7-3 and TRBJ2-3; 7 bases line up with TRBD1. Germline V gene sequence: CDR1 SGHTA, CDR2 FQGTGA. V was clipped by 5 bases and J by 4 bases; unmatched bases: 6. This CDR3 spans 14 amino acids. The CDR3 protein is CASSRDRSADTQYF. CDR3 sequence (DNA): TGTGCCAGCAGCCGGGACAGAAGCGCAGATACGCAGTATTTT.

This chain uses TRBV12-3 or TRBV12-4 with TRBJ1-1, with D hard to call. CDR3 size: 13 residues. The V gene lost 3 bases and the J gene lost 5 bases, with 10 bases spanning the gap. CDR3 coding DNA: TGTGCCAGCAGTTTCGGGGAAGCGACTGAAGCTTTCTTT. This gives the protein CASSFGEATEAFF.

V usage is TRBV4-1 and J usage is TRBJ2-1, with 9 positions matching TRBD2. There are 16 residues in the CDR3. Trimming at V came to 5 bases and at J to 9 bases, leaving 14 bases not matched to a gene. The V gene's germline CDR1 is MGHRA and CDR2 YSYEKL. As DNA, the CDR3 is TGCGCCAGCAGCTCTGGGGCGGGGGGGCCAGGTGGTGAGCAGTTCTTC. Protein product: CASSSGAGGPGGEQFF.

The V and J genes are TRBV7-2 and TRBJ1-6; 10 bases match TRBD1. This CDR3 region has 14 residues. Germline values: CDR1 SGHTA, CDR2 FQGNSA. V lost 3 bases to trimming and J lost 8 bases; unmatched junction nucleotides: 1. CDR3 coding DNA: TGTGCCAGCAGCTTGGGACAGGGGTATTCACCCCTCCACTTT. Translation gives CASSLGQGYSPLHF.

This clone was counted between two and nine times. V usage is TRBV6-1 and J usage is TRBJ2-1; TRBD2 might be the D (6 bases). The V end was cut by 2 bases, the J end by 6 bases, with 8 bases between. This CDR3 has 13 residues. Germline V CDR1 and CDR2: MNHNS, SASEGT. CDR3 sequence: CASSEWGVNEQFF. CDR3 DNA sequence: TGTGCCAGCAGTGAATGGGGGGTCAATGAGCAGTTCTTC.

The rearrangement joins TRBV12-5 to TRBJ2-7; D might be TRBD2 (6 bases). This CDR3 region has 17 residues. Germline V gene lookup returns CDR1 LGHNT and CDR2 FRNRAP. Trimming shortened V by 0 bases and J by 2 bases, and 17 bases separated the two germline ends. CDR3 residues: CASGLVVGGTLPYEQYF. The CDR3 DNA reads as TGTGCTAGTGGTTTGGTCGTAGGTGGGACTCTACCCTACGAGCAGTACTTC.

This chain uses TRBV6-2 or TRBV6-3 with TRBJ1-1; D is undetermined. This CDR3 has 16 residues. With 0 bases removed from V and 5 bases from J, the gap between germline ends came to 16 bases. CDR1 and CDR2 (germline): MNHEY, SVGEGT. CDR3 bases: TGTGCCAGCAGTTACTCGGGAAGGGAAGCGGGTACTGAAGCTTTCTTT. Protein product: CASSYSGREAGTEAFF.

The chain carries TRBV9 and TRBJ2-7; 8 nucleotides line up with TRBD2. V shed 3 bases and J 3 bases; nucleotides not matched to a gene: 11. The length of the CDR3 is 16 residues. Germline assignment: CDR1 SGDLS and CDR2 YYNGEE. CDR3 protein: CASSAAFGGALYEQYF. CDR3 nucleotide sequence: TGTGCCAGCAGCGCCGCATTCGGGGGGGCCCTCTACGAGCAGTACTTC.

V gene TRBV6-5 combines with J gene TRBJ1-4; 10 bases align to TRBD1. In germline, CDR1 is MNHEY, CDR2 SVGAGI. Unmatched junction bases numbered 3, after V lost 6 bases and J lost 2 bases. The CDR3 length is 15 residues. The CDR3 DNA reads as TGTGCCAGCAGCGACAGGGGGCTGACTAATGAAAAACTGTTTTTT. Its translation: CASSDRGLTNEKLFF.

V gene TRBV7-6 combines with J gene TRBJ1-1; possible D gene TRBD1, 5 bases. The CDR3 totals 15 residues. Looked up from germline, CDR1 is SGHVS and CDR2 is FNYEAQ. V was shortened by 5 bases and J by 0 bases, with 13 bases between the two germline ends. DNA of the CDR3: TGTGCCAGCAGCCGCAGTAGGGGCATGAACACTGAAGCTTTCTTT. Residues: CASSRSRGMNTEAFF.

The genes are TRBV9 and TRBJ1-1; D possibly corresponds to TRBD1 (5 bases). Trimming left V 0 bases short and J 8 bases short, with 11 bases between. From germline, CDR1 is SGDLS and CDR2 YYNGEE. The CDR3 sequence is 13 residues long. CDR3 in amino acids: CASSVGQSGEAFF. The CDR3 DNA reads TGTGCCAGCAGCGTAGGACAGTCCGGGGAAGCTTTCTTT.

This clone was seen just once. This rearrangement joins TRBV2 to TRBJ2-3; D unclear. The CDR3 contains 14 residues. The V and J ends lost 2 bases and 1 base respectively, with 7 bases between them. From germline, CDR1 is SNHLY and CDR2 FYNNEI. The CDR3 spells CASSEPSGTDTQYF. CDR3 DNA: TGTGCCAGCAGTGAACCCAGCGGCACAGATACGCAGTATTTT.

The chain couples TRBV19 to TRBJ1-3, with D tentatively TRBD1 (6 bases). V was cut by 6 bases and J by 0 bases, with 15 bases left in between. CDR3 length equals 16 residues. Germline CDR1 is LNHDA and CDR2 is SQIVND (reference sequence). This CDR3 is CASRMSGVGSGNTIYF. Here the CDR3 DNA reads TGTGCCAGTAGGATGTCAGGGGTCGGCTCTGGAAACACCATATATTTT. The full variable domain, rest sourced from reference TRBV19 and TRBJ1-3, is DGGITQSPKYLFRKEGQNVTLSCEQNLNHDAMYWYRQDPGQGLRLIYYSQIVNDFQKGDIAEGYSVSREKKESFPLTVTSAQKNPTAFYLCASRMSGVGSGNTIYFGEGSWLTVV.

The V and J genes are TRBV11-2 and TRBJ1-4; maybe TRBD1 (6 bases). The length of the CDR3 is 15 residues. Germline lookup yields CDR1 SGHAT and CDR2 FQNNGV. Trimming took off 5 bases at V and 6 bases at J, with 16 bases between the two ends. The CDR3 sequence is CASSLQGSVDEKLFF. For the CDR3, the DNA is TGTGCCAGCAGCCTACAGGGATCTGTCGATGAAAAACTGTTTTTT.

The chain employs TRBV3-1 (or the pseudogene TRBV3-2) and TRBJ2-3; the match to TRBD1 covers 9 bases. The CDR3 has 14 residues. Germline V lookup: CDR1 LGHDT, CDR2 YNNKEL (reference sequence). V gave up 4 bases and J gave up 4 bases; unmatched junction bases: 3. CDR3 sequence reads: CASSLRQGADTQYF. Written as DNA, the CDR3 is TGTGCCAGCAGCCTAAGACAGGGGGCAGATACGCAGTATTTT.

The rearrangement uses TRBV10-3 and TRBJ1-4, with D uncertain. This CDR3 spans 19 amino acids. Germline CDR1 is ENHRY and CDR2 is SYGVKD. Trimming took 9 bases from V and 8 from J, leaving 34 bases between them. CDR3 sequence reads: CAIRLSFLSKVREEEKLFF. In DNA, the CDR3 is TGTGCCATTAGGCTGTCCTTTTTGTCCAAAGTGAGGGAGGAAGAAAAACTGTTTTTT.

The CDR3 DNA sequence: TGTGCCATCAGTGAGATTTTGACTAGCGGGGGAGATACGCAGTATTTT. Translating gives CAISEILTSGGDTQYF. J is TRBJ2-3 and V is TRBV10-3, with 12 nucleotides matching TRBD2. Germline V gene lookup returns CDR1 ENHRY and CDR2 SYGVKD. The CDR3 covers 16 residues. The V and J ends lost 2 bases and 5 bases, in that order; junction bases with no gene match: 5.

CDR3 amino acids: CASSPVNQPQHF. The DNA of the CDR3 is TGTGCCAGCAGCCCGGTCAATCAGCCCCAGCATTTT. The V and J genes are TRBV7-9 and TRBJ1-5; D unclear. CDR3 length: 12 amino acids. V lost 5 bases and J 3 bases, leaving 5 bases between the germline ends. CDR1 SEHNR and CDR2 FQNEAQ come from the germline V gene (reference sequence).